Listed here are 30 T cell receptor beta chains from one sample, sequenced in a study of metastatic and nonmetastatic thyroid tumors. Every patient underwent thyroid surgery untreated. TCRdb reanalyzed the PCR reads with MiXCR. The sample gives approximately 90,000 clones, around 9.2% of which show up once; around 9.2% is in the top ten. Sequences were obtained from blood. These receptors were taken from a female donor with papillary thyroid cancer or a benign thyroid nodule (not recorded which). Some clones in this sample may be carry-over from other donors' samples.

Many counts were recorded for this clone. V and J are TRBV5-4 and TRBJ1-2, with D possibly TRBD1 on 6 matching bases. CDR3 length equals 17 residues. The ends were cut back, 4 bases at V and 5 bases at J, with 24 bases in the middle. CDR1 and CDR2 (germline): SGHNT, YYREEE (reference sequence). The CDR3 sequence: CASSVRQESLRGYGYTF. CDR3 DNA: TGTGCCAGCAGCGTGAGACAGGAAAGTCTTAGGGGGTATGGCTACACCTTC.

Many counts were recorded for this clone. The chain uses TRBV4-1 and TRBJ1-4; no clear D. This CDR3 is built from 14 residues. Per the germline V gene, CDR1 is MGHRA and CDR2 is YSYEKL. V lost 2 bases to trimming and J lost 3 bases, with 7 bases between them. CDR3 DNA sequence: TGCGCCAGCAGCCAATCGGCTTCTAATGAAAAACTGTTTTTT. Translating it yields CASSQSASNEKLFF.

This clone turned up a few times. This may come from a read error, since a much larger clone is one base off. Other DNA sequences in the sample encode the same CDR3. The genes are TRBV19 and TRBJ1-1; D is ambiguous. V was cut by 2 bases and J by 4 bases, with 8 bases left in between. Germline V gene lookup returns CDR1 LNHDA and CDR2 SQIVND (reference sequence). The CDR3 runs to 13 residues. DNA for the CDR3: TGTGCCAGTAGTATAAAGGGTACCACTGAAGCTTTCTTT. Translation: CASSIKGTTEAFF.

This clone was observed many times. The rearrangement joins TRBV29-1 to TRBJ2-7; 9 bases map to TRBD2. CDR1 is SQVTM and CDR2 is ANQGSEA in the germline V gene. This CDR3 region has 13 residues. V lost 8 bases and J lost 4; bases outside the gene matches: 9. CDR3 nucleotides: TGCAGCCCTGAGCGGGGGGCCGGATACGAGCAGTACTTC. Its translation: CSPERGAGYEQYF.

The table lists this clone with many counts. The chain joins TRBV3-1 to TRBJ1-1; 9 nucleotides align to TRBD1. There are 13 residues in the CDR3. Germline V gene data show CDR1 as LGHDT and CDR2 as YNNKEL (reference sequence). V shed 4 bases, J shed 10 bases, and the junction held 7 bases outside the gene matches. CDR3 bases: TGTGCCAGCAGCCCTACCCCGGGACAGGGAGCTTTCTTT. Residues: CASSPTPGQGAFF. Together with reference TRBV3-1 and TRBJ1-1, the CDR3 gives the full variable domain: DTAVSQTPKYLVTQMGNDKSIKCEQNLGHDTMYWYKQDSKKFLKIMFSYNNKELIINETVPNRFSPKSPDKAHLNLHINSLELGDSAVYFCASSPTPGQGAFFGQGTRLTVV.

This clone was detected many times. The chain combines TRBV6-1 with TRBJ2-3, with D possibly being TRBD1 or TRBD2 (6 bases each). The length of the CDR3 is 16 residues. Germline CDR1 is MNHNS and CDR2 is SASEGT. V lost 1 base and J lost 0, with 11 bases in between. CDR3 in amino acids: CASSEVPGASTDTQYF. In DNA, the CDR3 is TGTGCCAGCAGTGAAGTGCCGGGGGCAAGCACAGATACGCAGTATTTT.

With respect to this clone: This may be a read error, as it is one base from a much larger clone. V gene TRBV2 combines with J gene TRBJ2-5; 7 bases align to TRBD2. Per the germline V gene, CDR1 is SNHLY and CDR2 is FYNNEI. V lost 4 bases and J lost 5; bases outside the gene matches: 4. The CDR3 loop spans 13 amino acids. Here the CDR3 reads CASSVSGGETQYF. CDR3 coding DNA: TGTGCCAGCAGTGTCTCCGGGGGGGAGACCCAGTACTTC.

This clone was seen a handful of times. At one of its ends the junction is not consistent with the germline gene, which may arise from a read error. The chain combines TRBV7-2 with TRBJ2-7; D uncertain. CDR3 length: 12 amino acids. Germline CDR1 reads SGHTA; CDR2 reads FQGNSA. This CDR3 is CAGSLVFGEQYF. The CDR3 DNA reads TGTGCCGGCAGCTTAGTTTTCGGCGAGCAGTACTTC.

This clone came up a few times. The rearrangement joins TRBV6-1 to TRBJ1-3; D gene ambiguous. Trimming removed 6 bases from V and 0 bases from J, with 18 bases in between. This CDR3 region has 17 residues. Germline V CDR1 and CDR2: MNHNS, SASEGT. CDR3 DNA: TGTGCCAGCAGCGATACCAGAAAGGAACTCTCTGGAAACACCATATATTTT. Translation: CASSDTRKELSGNTIYF.

This clone was detected ten times or more. The V and J genes are TRBV4-2 and TRBJ1-1, with D maybe TRBD1 (5 bases). Per germline, CDR1 LGHNA and CDR2 YNFKEQ. This CDR3 comprises 16 residues. Deletions cut 0 bases from V and 4 bases from J, with 15 bases between. CDR3 sequence: CASSQETGRGGTEAFF. CDR3 sequence (DNA): TGTGCCAGCAGCCAAGAAACGGGTAGGGGCGGCACTGAAGCTTTCTTT.

Notes on this clone: With a much larger clone just one base away, this may be a read error. V usage is TRBV4-2 and J usage is TRBJ2-3, with D possibly being TRBD2 (6 bases). In germline, CDR1 is LGHNA, CDR2 YNFKEQ. V lost 0 bases, J lost 2 bases, and 12 bases lay in between. The CDR3 sequence is 16 residues long. The CDR3 loop reads CASSQEVGGPTDTQYF. The CDR3 DNA follows: TGTGCCAGCAGCCAAGAAGTGGGGGGTCCCACAGATACGCAGTATTTT.

Ten or more counts support this clone. This rearrangement joins TRBV27 to TRBJ2-5, with TRBD2 matching 8 bases. In germline, CDR1 is MNHEY, CDR2 SMNVEV (reference sequence). CDR3 length: 16 residues. V was clipped by 3 bases and J by 5 bases; unmatched bases: 11. CDR3 nucleotides: TGTGCCAGCAGTTTGGGGAGCGGGGGCCTCCAGGAGACCCAGTACTTC. This sequence encodes CASSLGSGGLQETQYF.

This clone was detected ten times or more. J is TRBJ1-2 and V is TRBV20-1; D is uncertain. There are 8 residues in the CDR3. In germline, CDR1 is DFQATT, CDR2 SNEGSKA (reference sequence). CDR3: CSPRGYTF. For the CDR3, the DNA is TGCAGCCCGCGAGGCTACACCTTC.

This clone was counted ten times or more. The rearrangement uses TRBV5-5 and TRBJ1-1; D is unresolved. V was cut by 1 base and J by 2 bases, with 15 bases left in between. There are 16 residues in the CDR3. CDR1 is SGHKS and CDR2 is YYEKEE in the germline V gene (reference sequence). The CDR3, as DNA: TGTGCCAGCAGCTTGTCCTACCTAAGGAGTAACACTGAAGCTTTCTTT. As protein: CASSLSYLRSNTEAFF.

This clone was counted ten times or more. The chain combines TRBV6-4 with TRBJ2-1, with 7 bases that match TRBD2. Per germline, CDR1 MRHNA and CDR2 SNTAGT. This CDR3 has 14 amino acids. After removal of 5 bases from V and 8 bases from J, the junction contained 9 bases not matched to a gene. CDR3 nucleotide sequence: TGTGCCAGCAGTCTAGCGGAAGGAGGCGATGAGCAGTTCTTC. It yields the protein CASSLAEGGDEQFF.

V gene TRBV6-4 combines with J gene TRBJ2-2; no definite D call. V gave up 3 bases and J gave up 4 bases, with 6 bases separating them. CDR1 and CDR2 (germline): MRHNA, SNTAGT. The CDR3 consists of 13 residues. CDR3 nucleotide sequence: TGTGCCAGCAGTGAAAGTATCACCGGGGAGCTGTTTTTT. The encoded protein is CASSESITGELFF.

This clone was counted ten times or more. The chain couples TRBV19 to TRBJ2-5, with a weak D call TRBD2 (6 bases). This CDR3 spans 14 amino acids. The V gene lost 3 bases and the J gene lost 5 bases, with 13 bases spanning the gap. Germline V gene data show CDR1 as LNHDA and CDR2 as SQIVND (reference sequence). CDR3 loop: CASSIVASDETQYF. Here the CDR3 DNA reads TGTGCCAGTAGTATTGTGGCTAGCGATGAGACCCAGTACTTC.

Many counts were recorded for this clone. The chain carries TRBV19 and TRBJ1-1; 7 bases are a match to TRBD1. V shed 6 bases, J shed 3 bases, and the junction held 4 bases outside the gene matches. This CDR3 has 13 amino acids. Germline V CDR1 and CDR2: LNHDA, SQIVND (reference sequence). The CDR3 coding sequence is TGTGCCAGTAGCCGACAGGGTTACACTGAAGCTTTCTTT. This gives the protein CASSRQGYTEAFF.

This clone showed up just a few times. The rearrangement links TRBV15 to TRBJ1-2; 7 nucleotides agree with TRBD1. Germline values: CDR1 LNHNV, CDR2 YYDKDF (reference sequence). The trim removed 5 bases at V and 7 bases at J, leaving 13 bases unmatched. The CDR3 spans 15 residues. The DNA of the CDR3 is TGTGCCACCAGCCCAAGGAGGTCAGGGGGTAGTGGCTACACCTTC. Encoded protein: CATSPRRSGGSGYTF.

This clone was seen many times. The rearrangement uses TRBV2 and TRBJ1-2, with 8 bases that match TRBD1. Germline V gene sequence: CDR1 SNHLY, CDR2 FYNNEI. J gave up 7 bases and V 2 bases, and 15 bases lay outside the gene matches. This CDR3 region has 17 residues. CDR3 sequence: CASSEQGAVVSVGGYTF. Written as DNA, the CDR3 is TGTGCCAGCAGTGAACAGGGGGCGGTTGTTAGTGTCGGTGGCTACACCTTC. The entire variable domain, with the rest obtained from reference TRBV2 and TRBJ1-2, is as follows: EPEVTQTPSHQVTQMGQEVILRCVPISNHLYFYWYRQILGQKVEFLVSFYNNEISEKSEIFDDQFSVERPDGSNFTLKIRSTKLEDSAMYFCASSEQGAVVSVGGYTFGSGTRLTVV.

A remark on this clone: A single base separates this from a much larger clone, so it may be a read error. Other DNA sequences of this sample code for an identical CDR3. J is TRBJ2-5 and V is TRBV3-1; D uncertain. This CDR3 spans 11 amino acids. Trimming pared 6 bases from V and 4 bases from J, leaving 6 bases between. Germline CDR1 LGHDT, CDR2 YNNKEL (reference sequence). DNA for the CDR3: TGTGCCAGCAGTTGGCGAGAGACCCAGTACTTC. Its translation is CASSWRETQYF.

This clone occurred many times. The V gene is TRBV6-1, the J gene TRBJ2-2; D is ambiguous. The V gene's germline CDR1 is MNHNS and CDR2 SASEGT. CDR3 length equals 12 residues. Trimming stripped 4 bases from V and 6 bases from J, with 6 bases between. The CDR3 nucleotides are TGTGCCAGCAGTGCTTTTTCCGGGGAGCTGTTTTTT. This sequence encodes CASSAFSGELFF.

At least ten counts were recorded for this clone. This sequence joins TRBV27 and TRBJ1-2; D uncertain. The CDR3 spans 12 residues. The V end was cut by 2 bases, the J end by 5 bases, with 6 bases between. The germline V gene has CDR1 MNHEY and CDR2 SMNVEV (reference sequence). The CDR3 sequence: CASSLKGYGYTF. CDR3 sequence (DNA): TGTGCCAGCAGTTTAAAAGGGTATGGCTACACCTTC.

This clone was seen at least ten times. CDR3 nucleotides: TGTGCCAGCAGTTTATCGGCGGACATTCAGTACTTC. Translating gives CASSLSADIQYF. The rearrangement joins TRBV27 to TRBJ2-4; no definite D call. Trimming pared 0 bases from V and 8 bases from J, leaving 5 bases between. Germline V gene sequence: CDR1 MNHEY, CDR2 SMNVEV (reference sequence). The CDR3 contains 12 residues.

This clone was counted many times. V gene TRBV3-1 combines with J gene TRBJ2-5; D not resolved. Germline V gives CDR1 LGHDT, CDR2 YNNKEL (reference sequence). This CDR3 spans 16 amino acids. V was clipped by 1 base and J by 2 bases, with 14 bases between them. CDR3 protein: CASSQGFGLQQETQYF. CDR3 sequence (DNA): TGTGCCAGCAGCCAAGGATTCGGTCTACAACAAGAGACCCAGTACTTC.

This clone was recorded many times. V gene TRBV12-3 or TRBV12-4 combines with J gene TRBJ2-4; 7 bases are shared with TRBD1. There are 14 residues in the CDR3. The junction had 4 bases not matched to a gene; V was cut back by 5 bases and J by 3 bases. CDR3 bases: TGTGCCAGCAGTCTTGACAGGGTCAAAAACATTCAGTACTTC. Its protein product is CASSLDRVKNIQYF.

Many counts were recorded for this clone. V is TRBV28 and J is TRBJ2-1; TRBD1 agrees at 10 bases. Trimming at V came to 4 bases and at J to 8 bases, leaving 8 bases not matched to a gene. This CDR3 is built from 15 residues. From germline, CDR1 is MDHEN and CDR2 SYDVKM. The CDR3 protein is CASSSRGQGSHEQFF. The CDR3 DNA is TGTGCCAGCAGTTCTAGGGGACAGGGGAGTCATGAGCAGTTCTTC.

This clone was seen repeatedly, ten times or more. CDR3 amino acids: CASSLYSVPFF. CDR3 in DNA: TGTGCCAGCAGCTTATATAGCGTGCCGTTCTTC. V gene TRBV7-9 combines with J gene TRBJ2-1; tentative D call: TRBD2 (5 bases). In germline, CDR1 is SEHNR, CDR2 FQNEAQ (reference sequence). The CDR3 runs to 11 residues. V was shortened by 2 bases and J by 15 bases, with 11 bases between the two germline ends.

This clone has a count of ten or more. The gene calls are TRBV6-2 or TRBV6-3 and TRBJ1-1; D may be TRBD1 (5 bases). The CDR3 is made up of 12 amino acids. V lost 7 bases and J 1 base, leaving 7 bases between the germline ends. The germline V gene has CDR1 MNHEY and CDR2 SVGEGT. CDR3 nucleotide sequence: TGTGCCAGCACTGACAGGAACACTGAAGCTTTCTTT. Translating gives CASTDRNTEAFF.

In its sample, this clone was seen many times. This rearrangement joins TRBV15 to TRBJ2-7, with 8 bases lining up with TRBD1. The CDR3 contains 15 residues. V was clipped by 2 bases and J by 4 bases; unmatched bases: 7. The germline CDR1 and CDR2 sequences are LNHNV and YYDKDF (reference sequence). This CDR3 is CATSRSPGQAYEQYF. In nucleotides, the CDR3 is TGTGCCACCAGCAGATCCCCGGGACAGGCGTACGAGCAGTACTTC.